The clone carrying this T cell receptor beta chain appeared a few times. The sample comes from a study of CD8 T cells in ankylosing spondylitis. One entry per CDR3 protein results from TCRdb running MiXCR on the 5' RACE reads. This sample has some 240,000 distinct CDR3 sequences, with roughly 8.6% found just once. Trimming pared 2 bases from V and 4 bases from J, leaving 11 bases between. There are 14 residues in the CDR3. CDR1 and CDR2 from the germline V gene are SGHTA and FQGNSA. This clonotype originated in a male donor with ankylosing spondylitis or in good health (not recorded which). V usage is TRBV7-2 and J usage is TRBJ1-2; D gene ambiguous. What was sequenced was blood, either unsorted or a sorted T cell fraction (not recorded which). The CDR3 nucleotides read TGTGCCAGCAGCTTAAACGTGCAGTTCTATGGCTACACCTTC. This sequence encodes CASSLNVQFYGYTF.